These 25 T cell receptor beta chains were all obtained from the same sample, sequenced in a study of T cell repertoires in cytomegalovirus infection. TCRdb reprocessed the reads via MiXCR and lists one record per CDR3 protein. The sample holds approximately 1,000,000 distinct CDR3 sequences; around 30% are singletons and the top ten take about an eighth. For these TCRs, the target antigens are not known. This material consisted of cultured CD8+ T cells from PBMCs, taken from culture after CMV antigen stimulation. These receptors all come from a human donor in good health (CMV status not recorded). Some clones in this sample may be carry-over from other donors' samples.

The chain employs TRBV10-3 and TRBJ2-1, with D perhaps TRBD2 (6 bases). The CDR3 has 14 amino acids. V shed 4 bases and J shed 5 bases, with 12 bases lying between them. From germline, CDR1 is ENHRY and CDR2 SYGVKD. Written as DNA, the CDR3 is TGTGCCATCAGTGCGTCGGGGGTGGACAATGAGCAGTTCTTC. It specifies CAISASGVDNEQFF.

The rearrangement uses TRBV3-1 and TRBJ2-5, with D hard to call. The V end was cut by 0 bases, the J end by 5 bases, with 10 bases between. The CDR3 covers 14 residues. CDR1 and CDR2 (germline): LGHDT, YNNKEL (reference sequence). Here the CDR3 DNA reads TGTGCCAGCAGCCAAGATTTCGCATACGAGACCCAGTACTTC. Its translation: CASSQDFAYETQYF.

The V gene is TRBV7-9, the J gene TRBJ2-5; weak D call: TRBD1 (5 bases). The length of the CDR3 is 14 residues. Germline loops: CDR1 SEHNR, CDR2 FQNEAQ (reference sequence). V shed 2 bases and J shed 3 bases, with 10 bases lying between them. DNA of the CDR3: TGTGCCAGCAGCTTACCGACAGTGGAAGAGACCCAGTACTTC. The encoded protein is CASSLPTVEETQYF.

This clonotype was seen more than once but under ten times. The chain has TRBV10-3 and TRBJ2-3, with D perhaps assigned TRBD1 or TRBD2 (5 bases each). The germline V gene has CDR1 ENHRY and CDR2 SYGVKD. Trimming pared 2 bases from V and 2 bases from J, leaving 14 bases between. This CDR3 spans 16 amino acids. The CDR3 sequence: CAISESWGILTDTQYF. The CDR3 DNA follows: TGTGCCATCAGTGAGAGTTGGGGGATTCTCACAGATACGCAGTATTTT.

The chain links TRBV5-5 to TRBJ2-3; a weak D match, TRBD2 (6 bases). Deletions cut 4 bases from V and 0 bases from J, with 12 bases between. Looked up from germline, CDR1 is SGHKS and CDR2 is YYEKEE (reference sequence). There are 15 residues in the CDR3. DNA for the CDR3: TGTGCCAGCAGCCCGGGGGAATTGAGCACAGATACGCAGTATTTT. Translating gives CASSPGELSTDTQYF.

This chain connects TRBV20-1 to TRBJ2-3, with D possibly matching TRBD2 (6 bases). Trimming took 3 bases from V and 0 from J, leaving 19 bases between them. CDR3 length: 17 residues. Germline V gives CDR1 DFQATT, CDR2 SNEGSKA (reference sequence). The DNA for the CDR3 is TGCAGTGCTAGCAAACCCGACTGGGGGACTAGCACAGATACGCAGTATTTT. Protein sequence: CSASKPDWGTSTDTQYF.

The genes are TRBV10-2 and TRBJ2-2; 8 bases map to TRBD2. Trimming at V came to 6 bases and at J to 0 bases, leaving 6 bases not matched to a gene. In germline, CDR1 is WSHSY, CDR2 SAAADI. CDR3 length: 16 residues. In DNA form, the CDR3 reads TGCGCCAGCAGCACTAGCGGAGGCGCGAACACCGGGGAGCTGTTTTTT. This gives the protein CASSTSGGANTGELFF.

This chain links TRBV2 with TRBJ1-2, with TRBD1 as a possible D gene (6 bases). Trimming pared 8 bases from V and 1 base from J, leaving 14 bases between. CDR1 SNHLY and CDR2 FYNNEI come from the germline V gene. The CDR3 is made up of 14 amino acids. The CDR3 here is CASEGGEFNYGYTF. The CDR3 DNA follows: TGTGCCAGCGAGGGGGGGGAGTTTAACTATGGCTACACCTTC.

The V call is TRBV6-1, the J call TRBJ2-1, with a tentative D call TRBD2 (7 bases). V lost 2 bases, J lost 4 bases, and 21 bases lay in between. Germline-derived CDR1 and CDR2 are MNHNS and SASEGT. This CDR3 has 18 residues. CDR3 residues: CASSECVRGGGDYNEQFF. The CDR3 DNA follows: TGTGCCAGCAGTGAATGTGTCAGGGGAGGGGGTGATTACAATGAGCAGTTCTTC.

V usage is TRBV27 and J usage is TRBJ2-3, with TRBD1 as a possible D gene (6 bases). CDR1 and CDR2 from the germline V gene are MNHEY and SMNVEV (reference sequence). This CDR3 contains 13 residues. The V and J ends lost 8 bases and 6 bases respectively, with 15 bases between them. The CDR3 coding sequence is TGTGCCAGCTTTACAGGGCCGGGGGATACGCAGTATTTT. Translating gives CASFTGPGDTQYF.

This clonotype showed up many times. The chain combines TRBV11-2 with TRBJ2-1, with 7 bases matching TRBD2. CDR3 length: 15 residues. J gave up 7 bases and V 1 base, and 7 bases lay outside the gene matches. Germline CDR1 SGHAT, CDR2 FQNNGV. The CDR3 nucleotides are TGTGCCAGCAGCTTAGGGGGTAGCGGGCGGAATGAGCAGTTCTTC. This encodes CASSLGGSGRNEQFF.

Only a few counts were recorded for this clonotype. The CDR3 sequence is CASKQTGTGGMNTEAFF. In nucleotides, the CDR3 is TGTGCCAGTAAACAGACCGGGACAGGGGGGATGAACACTGAAGCTTTCTTT. The chain recombines TRBV19 with TRBJ1-1, with TRBD1 matching over 11 bases. Trimming took 7 bases from V and 0 from J; bases not matched to a gene: 10. The germline V gene encodes CDR1 LNHDA and CDR2 SQIVND (reference sequence). This CDR3 has 17 residues.

J is TRBJ2-1 and V is TRBV5-6, with no clear D. This CDR3 comprises 17 residues. Germline V gene sequence: CDR1 SGHDT, CDR2 YYEEEE. Trimming cost V 0 bases and J 2 bases, with 15 bases left between them. DNA for the CDR3: TGTGCCAGCAGCTTGGCCTCCAGCCTTTTACCCTACAATGAGCAGTTCTTC. This translates into CASSLASSLLPYNEQFF.

This clonotype was recorded at least ten times. Here the CDR3 reads CASSLWRQGRGTEAFF. The CDR3 bases are TGTGCCAGCAGCCTCTGGCGGCAGGGGCGGGGCACTGAAGCTTTCTTT. This chain joins TRBV11-2 and TRBJ1-1; D perhaps matches TRBD1 (6 bases). Between the trimmed V and J ends, which lost 5 bases and 4 bases, there was a span of 20 bases. CDR1 is SGHAT, CDR2 FQNNGV, per germline. The CDR3 sequence is 16 residues long.

V gene TRBV11-2 combines with J gene TRBJ2-5; a weak D match, TRBD2 (5 bases). CDR1 and CDR2 (germline): SGHAT, FQNNGV. V lost 6 bases and J lost 3, with 14 bases in between. The length of the CDR3 is 14 residues. The CDR3 loop reads CASRGLSGEETQYF. Here the CDR3 DNA reads TGTGCCAGCAGAGGGCTGAGCGGTGAAGAGACCCAGTACTTC.

This clonotype was counted only a few times. V gene TRBV4-1 combines with J gene TRBJ2-2; 8 bases map to TRBD2. Germline CDR1 is MGHRA and CDR2 is YSYEKL. J lost 7 bases, V lost 7 bases, and 2 bases had no gene match. The CDR3 is 12 residues long. In nucleotides, the CDR3 is TGCGCCAGCACGGGAGGGAGCGGGGAGCTGTTTTTT. It is translated as CASTGGSGELFF.

This clonotype was detected only once. Given a much more abundant clone one base away, this may be a read error. V gene TRBV7-2 combines with J gene TRBJ2-5; TRBD1 matches 7 bases. This CDR3 has 14 amino acids. Germline CDR1 is SGHTA and CDR2 is FQGNSA. The V gene end was trimmed by 8 bases and the J gene end by 5 bases; junction bases not matched to a gene: 11. The CDR3 sequence is CASGSTDRDETQYF. The CDR3, as DNA: TGTGCCAGCGGTTCGACCGACAGGGATGAGACCCAGTACTTC.

This clonotype was detected many times. V gene TRBV7-3 combines with J gene TRBJ1-1; 8 nucleotides line up with TRBD1. CDR1 is SGHTA, CDR2 FQGTGA, per germline. The V and J ends lost 4 bases and 0 bases, in that order; junction bases with no gene match: 4. CDR3 size: 15 residues. The CDR3 DNA reads TGTGCCAGCAGCTCCCTGACAGGGGTGAACACTGAAGCTTTCTTT. Its protein product is CASSSLTGVNTEAFF.

This clonotype has more than one count but fewer than ten. The chain uses TRBV7-9 and TRBJ2-7, with TRBD2 as a possible D gene (6 bases). The V end was cut by 4 bases, the J end by 5 bases, with 15 bases between. The germline V gene has CDR1 SEHNR and CDR2 FQNEAQ (reference sequence). CDR3 length equals 14 residues. CDR3 nucleotide sequence: TGTGCCAGCAGCTCCTGGCGGGACCAAAACGAGCAGTACTTC. Protein: CASSSWRDQNEQYF.

This clonotype was seen a handful of times. V and J are TRBV12-5 and TRBJ1-3; 8 bases align to TRBD1. The germline V gene has CDR1 LGHNT and CDR2 FRNRAP. With 5 bases clipped from V and 2 bases from J, the junction kept 17 bases outside the gene matches. The CDR3 extends over 19 amino acids. The CDR3 nucleotides read TGTGCTAGTGGTCCTCCCACAGGGGGTCGCACCAGTACTGGAAACACCATATATTTT. Encoded protein: CASGPPTGGRTSTGNTIYF.

About this clonotype: An end of the junction does not agree with germline; a read error may underlie this. This chain connects TRBV5-1 to TRBJ2-7, with D possibly TRBD2 on 6 matching bases. The CDR3 spans 14 residues. Germline CDR1 reads SGHRS; CDR2 reads YFSETQ. In DNA, the CDR3 is TGCGCCAGCATCTTGGAGTGGCGGGACTACGAGCAGTACTTC. Residues: CASILEWRDYEQYF.

This clonotype was found many times. This chain uses TRBV4-1 with TRBJ1-1; no clear D. This CDR3 region has 16 residues. The ends were cut back, 0 bases at V and 1 base at J, with 12 bases in the middle. In germline, CDR1 is MGHRA, CDR2 YSYEKL. Written as DNA, the CDR3 is TGCGCCAGCAGCCAAGATCGAATGGGAGGGAACACTGAAGCTTTCTTT. Translation gives CASSQDRMGGNTEAFF.

This clonotype was recorded at least ten times. Written as DNA, the CDR3 is TGTGCCAGCAGCTTAGAGGGCTTCTCTGGAAACACCATATATTTT. It specifies CASSLEGFSGNTIYF. This chain links TRBV7-9 with TRBJ1-3; unclear D gene. V was shortened by 1 base and J by 0 bases, with 7 bases between the two germline ends. From germline, CDR1 is SEHNR and CDR2 FQNEAQ (reference sequence). The CDR3 spans 15 residues.

The chain combines TRBV7-9 with TRBJ1-1; D possibly corresponds to TRBD1 (5 bases). Trimming took 5 bases from V and 5 from J, leaving 15 bases between them. This CDR3 is 14 amino acids long. The germline V gene has CDR1 SEHNR and CDR2 FQNEAQ (reference sequence). This chain's CDR3 is CASSRTYKGTEAFF. The CDR3 nucleotides are TGTGCCAGCAGCAGAACGTACAAGGGGACTGAAGCTTTCTTT. Combining the CDR3 with reference TRBV7-9 and TRBJ1-1 gives the whole variable domain DTGVSQNPRHKITKRGQNVTFRCDPISEHNRLYWYRQTLGQGPEFLTYFQNEAQLEKSRLLSDRFSAERPKGSFSTLEIQRTEQGDSAMYLCASSRTYKGTEAFFGQGTRLTVV.

The rearrangement links TRBV6-4 to TRBJ2-1, with 12 bases lining up with TRBD2. Germline V gene sequence: CDR1 MRHNA, CDR2 SNTAGT. This CDR3 is 16 amino acids long. After removal of 3 bases from V and 4 bases from J, the junction contained 4 bases not matched to a gene. CDR3 in DNA: TGTGCCAGCAGTGATCAACTAGCGGGGGGATACAATGAGCAGTTCTTC. It encodes CASSDQLAGGYNEQFF.